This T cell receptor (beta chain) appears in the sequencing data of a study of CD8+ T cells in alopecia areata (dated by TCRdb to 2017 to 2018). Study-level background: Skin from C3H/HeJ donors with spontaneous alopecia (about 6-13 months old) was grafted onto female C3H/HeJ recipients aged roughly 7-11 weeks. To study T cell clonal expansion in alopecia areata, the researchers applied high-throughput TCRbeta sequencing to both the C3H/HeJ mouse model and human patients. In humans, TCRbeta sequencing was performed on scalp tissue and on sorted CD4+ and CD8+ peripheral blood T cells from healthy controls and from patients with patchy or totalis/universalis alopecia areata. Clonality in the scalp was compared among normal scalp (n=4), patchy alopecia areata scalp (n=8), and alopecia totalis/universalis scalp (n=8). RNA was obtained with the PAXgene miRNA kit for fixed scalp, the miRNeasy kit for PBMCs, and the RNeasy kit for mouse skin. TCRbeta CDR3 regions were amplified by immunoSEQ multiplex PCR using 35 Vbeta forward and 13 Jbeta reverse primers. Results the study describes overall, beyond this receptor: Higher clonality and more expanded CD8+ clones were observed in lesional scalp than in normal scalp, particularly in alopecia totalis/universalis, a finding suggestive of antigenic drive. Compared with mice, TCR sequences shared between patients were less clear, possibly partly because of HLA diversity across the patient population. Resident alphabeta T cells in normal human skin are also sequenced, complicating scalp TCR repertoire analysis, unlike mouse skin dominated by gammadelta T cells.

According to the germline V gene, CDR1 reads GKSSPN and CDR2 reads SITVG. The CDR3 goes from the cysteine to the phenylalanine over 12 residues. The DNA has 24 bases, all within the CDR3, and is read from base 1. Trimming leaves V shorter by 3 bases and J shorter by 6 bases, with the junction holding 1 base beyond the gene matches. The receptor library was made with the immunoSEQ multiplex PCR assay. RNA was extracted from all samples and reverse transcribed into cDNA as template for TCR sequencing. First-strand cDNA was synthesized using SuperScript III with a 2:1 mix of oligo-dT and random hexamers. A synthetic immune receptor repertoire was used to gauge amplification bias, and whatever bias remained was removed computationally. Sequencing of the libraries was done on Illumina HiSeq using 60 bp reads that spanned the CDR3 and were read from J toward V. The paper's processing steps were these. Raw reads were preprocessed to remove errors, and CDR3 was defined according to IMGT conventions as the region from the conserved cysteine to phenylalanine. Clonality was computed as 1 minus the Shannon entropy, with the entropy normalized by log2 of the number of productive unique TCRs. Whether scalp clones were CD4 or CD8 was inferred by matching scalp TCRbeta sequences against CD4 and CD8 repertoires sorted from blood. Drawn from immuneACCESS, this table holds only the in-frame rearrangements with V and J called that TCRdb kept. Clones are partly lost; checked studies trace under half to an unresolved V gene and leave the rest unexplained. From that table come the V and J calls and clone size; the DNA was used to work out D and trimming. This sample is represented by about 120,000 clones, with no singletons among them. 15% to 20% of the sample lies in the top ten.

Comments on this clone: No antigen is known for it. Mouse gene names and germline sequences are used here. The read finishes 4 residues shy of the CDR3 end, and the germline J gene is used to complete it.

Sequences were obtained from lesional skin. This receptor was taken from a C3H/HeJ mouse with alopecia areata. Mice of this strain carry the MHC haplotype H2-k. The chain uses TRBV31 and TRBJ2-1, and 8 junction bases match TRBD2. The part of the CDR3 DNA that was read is TGTGCCTGGAGGACTGGGGCTGCT. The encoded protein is CAWRTGAA. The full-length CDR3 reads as CAWRTGAAEQFF.